These T cell receptor beta chains were read from a single sample in a study of spatial heterogeneity in lung cancer. MiXCR was run by TCRdb on the 5' RACE reads, yielding one entry per CDR3 protein. The table includes roughly 4,200 distinct CDR3 sequences, about a sixth detected once. The material was PBMCs, obtained at surgery. These TCRs come from a male donor with early-stage non-small cell lung cancer. Both conserved end residues are part of each CDR3. Each record gives: J gene, V gene, clone size, D gene, CDR3 length, CDR3 protein, CDR3 DNA. A D gene is named only where the DNA matches it firmly. Where a row states a size, it is once, few, many or the class of an expanded clone; other rows omit it.

J gene: TRBJ2-3; V gene: TRBV14; clone size: many; D gene: .; CDR3 length: 14; CDR3 protein: CASSQRERQNTQYF; CDR3 DNA: TGTGCCAGCAGCCAACGGGAGCGTCAAAATACGCAGTATTTT
J gene: TRBJ2-7; V gene: TRBV5-1; clone size: many; D gene: .; CDR3 length: 15; CDR3 protein: CASSLGGLLRYEQYF; CDR3 DNA: TGCGCCAGCAGCTTGGGGGGGCTCCTCCGCTACGAGCAGTACTTC
J gene: TRBJ2-3; V gene: TRBV7-9; clone size: many; D gene: .; CDR3 length: 13; CDR3 protein: CASSLYVTDTQYF; CDR3 DNA: TGTGCCAGCAGCTTATATGTCACAGATACGCAGTATTTT
J gene: TRBJ1-2; V gene: TRBV9; clone size: many; D gene: .; CDR3 length: 14; CDR3 protein: CASSGQVFNYGYTF; CDR3 DNA: TGTGCCAGCAGCGGACAGGTCTTTAACTATGGCTACACCTTC
J gene: TRBJ2-7; V gene: TRBV29-1; clone size: .; D gene: TRBD2; CDR3 length: 13; CDR3 protein: CSVRTSGREEQYF; CDR3 DNA: TGCAGCGTACGGACTAGCGGGAGGGAGGAGCAGTACTTC
J gene: TRBJ1-3; V gene: TRBV5-5; clone size: .; D gene: TRBD1; CDR3 length: 17; CDR3 protein: CASSSTGARGTGNTIYF; CDR3 DNA: TGTGCCAGCAGCTCCACAGGGGCGCGGGGAACTGGAAACACCATATATTTT
J gene: TRBJ2-1; V gene: TRBV28; clone size: few; D gene: .; CDR3 length: 15; CDR3 protein: CASSLDYGSYNEQFF; CDR3 DNA: TGTGCCAGCAGTTTAGACTACGGCTCCTACAATGAGCAGTTCTTC
J gene: TRBJ2-1; V gene: TRBV20-1; clone size: medium-sized; D gene: .; CDR3 length: 11; CDR3 protein: CSARGGRGKFF; CDR3 DNA: TGCAGTGCTAGAGGTGGAAGGGGGAAGTTCTTC
J gene: TRBJ2-1; V gene: TRBV20-1; clone size: many; D gene: TRBD2; CDR3 length: 15; CDR3 protein: CSAAPGTRVYNEQFF; CDR3 DNA: TGCAGTGCTGCCCCCGGGACTAGAGTCTACAATGAGCAGTTCTTC
J gene: TRBJ2-1; V gene: TRBV3-1; clone size: few; D gene: TRBD2; CDR3 length: 17; CDR3 protein: CASSQETSGRPGNEQFF; CDR3 DNA: TGTGCCAGCAGCCAAGAGACTAGCGGGCGGCCCGGGAATGAGCAGTTCTTC
J gene: TRBJ2-1; V gene: TRBV4-1; clone size: .; D gene: .; CDR3 length: 17; CDR3 protein: CASSPYEGSTWDNEQFF; CDR3 DNA: TGCGCCAGCAGCCCGTACGAGGGTTCGACTTGGGACAATGAGCAGTTCTTC
J gene: TRBJ2-7; V gene: TRBV18; clone size: .; D gene: .; CDR3 length: 15; CDR3 protein: CASSLWDVASYEQYF; CDR3 DNA: TGTGCCAGCTCACTTTGGGACGTTGCCTCCTACGAGCAGTACTTC
J gene: TRBJ1-5; V gene: TRBV2; clone size: many; D gene: TRBD1; CDR3 length: 15; CDR3 protein: CASRQGEIGVQPQHF; CDR3 DNA: TGTGCCAGCAGGCAGGGGGAAATAGGGGTTCAGCCCCAGCATTTT
J gene: TRBJ2-6; V gene: TRBV25-1; clone size: medium-sized; D gene: TRBD1; CDR3 length: 18; CDR3 protein: CASSDTTGRPSGANVLTF; CDR3 DNA: TGTGCCAGCAGTGACACGACAGGGCGCCCTTCTGGGGCCAACGTCCTGACTTTC
J gene: TRBJ2-7; V gene: TRBV7-2; clone size: medium-sized; D gene: TRBD1; CDR3 length: 14; CDR3 protein: CASSSPTGGSEQYF; CDR3 DNA: TGTGCCAGCAGCTCACCGACAGGGGGGAGCGAGCAGTACTTC
J gene: TRBJ2-5; V gene: TRBV20-1; clone size: many; D gene: TRBD1; CDR3 length: 17; CDR3 protein: CSARPRHGRGRQETQYF; CDR3 DNA: TGCAGTGCTAGGCCGCGGCACGGCAGGGGGCGTCAAGAGACCCAGTACTTC
J gene: TRBJ2-3; V gene: TRBV7-2; clone size: many; D gene: .; CDR3 length: 12; CDR3 protein: CASSSPSNTQYF; CDR3 DNA: TGTGCCAGCAGCTCCCCAAGTAATACGCAGTATTTT
J gene: TRBJ2-1; V gene: TRBV11-2; clone size: many; D gene: TRBD2; CDR3 length: 16; CDR3 protein: CASSSGRGGRNNEQFF; CDR3 DNA: TGTGCCAGCAGCTCCGGTCGGGGGGGCCGCAACAATGAGCAGTTCTTC
J gene: TRBJ2-3; V gene: TRBV13; clone size: medium-sized; D gene: .; CDR3 length: 12; CDR3 protein: CASSFAGDTQYF; CDR3 DNA: TGTGCCAGCAGCTTCGCGGGAGATACGCAGTATTTT
J gene: TRBJ2-1; V gene: TRBV29-1; clone size: many; D gene: .; CDR3 length: 15; CDR3 protein: CSVPSRGGSYNEQFF; CDR3 DNA: TGCAGCGTTCCCTCTAGGGGGGGCTCCTACAATGAGCAGTTCTTC
J gene: TRBJ2-2; V gene: TRBV11-2; clone size: many; D gene: .; CDR3 length: 15; CDR3 protein: CASSLHRQETGELFF; CDR3 DNA: TGTGCCAGCAGCTTACACCGACAGGAGACCGGGGAGCTGTTTTTT
J gene: TRBJ2-6; V gene: TRBV12-3/TRBV12-4; clone size: large; D gene: .; CDR3 length: 18; CDR3 protein: CASSPTGHPSSGANVLTF; CDR3 DNA: TGTGCCAGCAGTCCCACGGGACACCCGAGCTCTGGGGCCAACGTCCTGACTTTC
J gene: TRBJ2-1; V gene: TRBV9; clone size: few; D gene: .; CDR3 length: 15; CDR3 protein: CASSAQGNSYNEQFF; CDR3 DNA: TGTGCCAGCAGCGCCCAGGGGAACTCCTACAATGAGCAGTTCTTC
J gene: TRBJ2-7; V gene: TRBV7-9; clone size: many; D gene: .; CDR3 length: 13; CDR3 protein: CASSLSSGFEQYF; CDR3 DNA: TGTGCCAGCAGCTTAAGCTCAGGGTTTGAGCAGTACTTC
J gene: TRBJ1-2; V gene: TRBV6-5; clone size: many; D gene: TRBD1; CDR3 length: 16; CDR3 protein: CASSYSRTGGGYGYTF; CDR3 DNA: TGTGCCAGCAGTTACTCGAGGACAGGGGGCGGTTACGGCTACACCTTC
J gene: TRBJ2-1; V gene: TRBV24-1; clone size: .; D gene: TRBD2; CDR3 length: 15; CDR3 protein: CATSDWDWGGNEQFF; CDR3 DNA: TGTGCCACCAGTGATTGGGACTGGGGGGGAAATGAGCAGTTCTTC
J gene: TRBJ1-6; V gene: TRBV12-3/TRBV12-4; clone size: .; D gene: .; CDR3 length: 12; CDR3 protein: CASSLGTPPLHF; CDR3 DNA: TGTGCCAGCAGTTTAGGGACCCCACCCCTCCACTTT
J gene: TRBJ2-2; V gene: TRBV7-9; clone size: many; D gene: TRBD1; CDR3 length: 15; CDR3 protein: CASSHGQAPTGELFF; CDR3 DNA: TGTGCCAGCAGCCACGGACAGGCCCCCACCGGGGAGCTGTTTTTT
J gene: TRBJ2-2; V gene: TRBV28; clone size: many; D gene: .; CDR3 length: 14; CDR3 protein: CASSETPNTGELFF; CDR3 DNA: TGTGCCAGCAGTGAGACCCCTAACACCGGGGAGCTGTTTTTT
J gene: TRBJ2-3; V gene: TRBV28; clone size: many; D gene: .; CDR3 length: 14; CDR3 protein: CASSFLQGTDTQYF; CDR3 DNA: TGTGCCAGCAGTTTCCTGCAGGGCACAGATACGCAGTATTTT
J gene: TRBJ2-7; V gene: TRBV28; clone size: .; D gene: .; CDR3 length: 13; CDR3 protein: CASLGTPSYEQYF; CDR3 DNA: TGTGCCAGCCTTGGGACCCCTTCCTACGAGCAGTACTTC
J gene: TRBJ2-3; V gene: TRBV11-2; clone size: many; D gene: .; CDR3 length: 16; CDR3 protein: CASSPGGGDWTDTQYF; CDR3 DNA: TGTGCCAGCAGCCCCGGAGGAGGAGATTGGACAGATACGCAGTATTTT
J gene: TRBJ2-1; V gene: TRBV2; clone size: .; D gene: .; CDR3 length: 13; CDR3 protein: CASSWTAGNEQFF; CDR3 DNA: TGTGCCAGCAGTTGGACTGCCGGAAATGAGCAGTTCTTC
J gene: TRBJ2-7; V gene: TRBV25-1; clone size: many; D gene: .; CDR3 length: 14; CDR3 protein: CASSEVGGRSEQYF; CDR3 DNA: TGTGCCAGCAGTGAGGTCGGGGGACGGAGCGAGCAGTACTTC
J gene: TRBJ2-3; V gene: TRBV20-1; clone size: many; D gene: .; CDR3 length: 15; CDR3 protein: CSARDEREDTDTQYF; CDR3 DNA: TGCAGTGCTAGAGATGAACGGGAAGACACAGATACGCAGTATTTT
J gene: TRBJ2-4; V gene: TRBV11-2; clone size: many; D gene: .; CDR3 length: 13; CDR3 protein: CASSLGGENIQYF; CDR3 DNA: TGTGCCAGCAGCTTAGGGGGGGAAAACATTCAGTACTTC
J gene: TRBJ1-1; V gene: TRBV7-6; clone size: .; D gene: .; CDR3 length: 14; CDR3 protein: CASSHGGGVTEAFF; CDR3 DNA: TGTGCCAGCAGCCATGGGGGAGGGGTTACTGAAGCTTTCTTT
J gene: TRBJ2-1; V gene: TRBV19; clone size: .; D gene: .; CDR3 length: 15; CDR3 protein: CASRSLGRAYNEQFF; CDR3 DNA: TGTGCAAGTAGGTCGTTGGGACGAGCCTACAATGAGCAGTTCTTC
J gene: TRBJ1-5; V gene: TRBV12-3/TRBV12-4; clone size: .; D gene: .; CDR3 length: 12; CDR3 protein: CASSLGPQPQHF; CDR3 DNA: TGTGCCAGCAGCCTCGGTCCTCAGCCCCAGCATTTT
J gene: TRBJ1-1; V gene: TRBV20-1; clone size: .; D gene: .; CDR3 length: 11; CDR3 protein: CSASLRTEAFF; CDR3 DNA: TGCAGTGCTAGTCTCCGGACTGAAGCTTTCTTT
J gene: TRBJ2-7; V gene: TRBV10-1; clone size: many; D gene: .; CDR3 length: 13; CDR3 protein: CASSEPGTHEQYF; CDR3 DNA: TGCGCCAGCAGTGAGCCCGGGACCCACGAGCAGTACTTC
J gene: TRBJ1-2; V gene: TRBV27; clone size: .; D gene: .; CDR3 length: 14; CDR3 protein: CASSFAGGVYGYTF; CDR3 DNA: TGTGCCAGCAGTTTTGCGGGGGGCGTCTATGGCTACACCTTC
J gene: TRBJ2-7; V gene: TRBV11-2; clone size: .; D gene: .; CDR3 length: 13; CDR3 protein: CASSLGQFYEQYF; CDR3 DNA: TGTGCCAGCAGCCTTGGACAGTTCTACGAGCAGTACTTC
J gene: TRBJ2-1; V gene: TRBV6-1; clone size: many; D gene: .; CDR3 length: 13; CDR3 protein: CASSEGENDEQFF; CDR3 DNA: TGTGCCAGCAGTGAAGGAGAAAATGATGAGCAGTTCTTC
J gene: TRBJ2-7; V gene: TRBV7-9; clone size: .; D gene: .; CDR3 length: 14; CDR3 protein: CASSPPEYSYEQYF; CDR3 DNA: TGTGCCAGCAGCCCACCGGAGTACTCCTACGAGCAGTACTTC
J gene: TRBJ1-4; V gene: TRBV20-1; clone size: many; D gene: TRBD1; CDR3 length: 14; CDR3 protein: CSASGTGVREKLFF; CDR3 DNA: TGCAGTGCTAGTGGGACAGGGGTTCGCGAAAAACTGTTTTTT
J gene: TRBJ2-1; V gene: TRBV18; clone size: medium-sized; D gene: .; CDR3 length: 14; CDR3 protein: CATTPPAGGNEQFF; CDR3 DNA: TGTGCCACTACACCCCCCGCAGGAGGAAATGAGCAGTTCTTC
J gene: TRBJ2-1; V gene: TRBV11-3; clone size: many; D gene: TRBD2; CDR3 length: 16; CDR3 protein: CASSLGLAGGQGEQFF; CDR3 DNA: TGTGCCAGCAGCTTAGGGCTAGCGGGGGGCCAGGGGGAGCAGTTCTTC
J gene: TRBJ1-3; V gene: TRBV12-3/TRBV12-4; clone size: many; D gene: TRBD1; CDR3 length: 16; CDR3 protein: CASTADRGRAGNTIYF; CDR3 DNA: TGTGCCAGCACCGCGGACAGGGGGCGAGCTGGAAACACCATATATTTT
J gene: TRBJ1-2; V gene: TRBV5-1; clone size: many; D gene: .; CDR3 length: 13; CDR3 protein: CASSLVASYGYTF; CDR3 DNA: TGCGCCAGCAGCTTGGTCGCATCGTATGGCTACACCTTC
J gene: TRBJ2-2; V gene: TRBV12-3/TRBV12-4; clone size: many; D gene: TRBD1; CDR3 length: 15; CDR3 protein: CASRTRQGGTGELFF; CDR3 DNA: TGTGCCAGCAGAACCCGACAGGGTGGCACCGGGGAGCTGTTTTTT
J gene: TRBJ2-5; V gene: TRBV2; clone size: many; D gene: TRBD2; CDR3 length: 16; CDR3 protein: CASSPLAGAYKATQYF; CDR3 DNA: TGTGCCAGCAGCCCGCTAGCGGGGGCCTACAAAGCGACCCAGTACTTC
J gene: TRBJ2-7; V gene: TRBV29-1; clone size: many; D gene: .; CDR3 length: 12; CDR3 protein: CSVPDGAYEQYF; CDR3 DNA: TGCAGCGTTCCCGACGGCGCCTACGAGCAGTACTTC
J gene: TRBJ2-2; V gene: TRBV5-1; clone size: .; D gene: TRBD2; CDR3 length: 16; CDR3 protein: CASSLDPAGGYGELFF; CDR3 DNA: TGCGCCAGCAGCTTGGATCCAGCGGGAGGCTACGGGGAGCTGTTTTTT